The clone carrying this T cell receptor (beta chain) is a singleton in its sample. The data originate from a study of blood T cell repertoires in COVID-19. The CDR3 is 15 residues long. The V and J ends lost 3 bases and 2 bases, in that order; junction bases with no gene match: 4. Germline values: CDR1 LGHDT, CDR2 YNNKEL (reference sequence). Libraries were prepared by immunoSEQ multiplex PCR; TCRdb keeps only in-frame clonotypes and omits some of them. The repertoire includes under 250,000 clones, 80% to 90% of them detected once, and about 4.5% sits in the top ten. This receptor was identified in a woman in her sixties or seventies with acute or convalescent COVID-19. The chain employs TRBV3-1 (or the pseudogene TRBV3-2) and TRBJ1-3; 7 nucleotides align to TRBD1. The sample was peripheral blood. The DNA of the CDR3 is TGTGCCAGCAGCCAGGGACAGTTGGCTGGAAACACCATATATTTT. Translation: CASSQGQLAGNTIYF.